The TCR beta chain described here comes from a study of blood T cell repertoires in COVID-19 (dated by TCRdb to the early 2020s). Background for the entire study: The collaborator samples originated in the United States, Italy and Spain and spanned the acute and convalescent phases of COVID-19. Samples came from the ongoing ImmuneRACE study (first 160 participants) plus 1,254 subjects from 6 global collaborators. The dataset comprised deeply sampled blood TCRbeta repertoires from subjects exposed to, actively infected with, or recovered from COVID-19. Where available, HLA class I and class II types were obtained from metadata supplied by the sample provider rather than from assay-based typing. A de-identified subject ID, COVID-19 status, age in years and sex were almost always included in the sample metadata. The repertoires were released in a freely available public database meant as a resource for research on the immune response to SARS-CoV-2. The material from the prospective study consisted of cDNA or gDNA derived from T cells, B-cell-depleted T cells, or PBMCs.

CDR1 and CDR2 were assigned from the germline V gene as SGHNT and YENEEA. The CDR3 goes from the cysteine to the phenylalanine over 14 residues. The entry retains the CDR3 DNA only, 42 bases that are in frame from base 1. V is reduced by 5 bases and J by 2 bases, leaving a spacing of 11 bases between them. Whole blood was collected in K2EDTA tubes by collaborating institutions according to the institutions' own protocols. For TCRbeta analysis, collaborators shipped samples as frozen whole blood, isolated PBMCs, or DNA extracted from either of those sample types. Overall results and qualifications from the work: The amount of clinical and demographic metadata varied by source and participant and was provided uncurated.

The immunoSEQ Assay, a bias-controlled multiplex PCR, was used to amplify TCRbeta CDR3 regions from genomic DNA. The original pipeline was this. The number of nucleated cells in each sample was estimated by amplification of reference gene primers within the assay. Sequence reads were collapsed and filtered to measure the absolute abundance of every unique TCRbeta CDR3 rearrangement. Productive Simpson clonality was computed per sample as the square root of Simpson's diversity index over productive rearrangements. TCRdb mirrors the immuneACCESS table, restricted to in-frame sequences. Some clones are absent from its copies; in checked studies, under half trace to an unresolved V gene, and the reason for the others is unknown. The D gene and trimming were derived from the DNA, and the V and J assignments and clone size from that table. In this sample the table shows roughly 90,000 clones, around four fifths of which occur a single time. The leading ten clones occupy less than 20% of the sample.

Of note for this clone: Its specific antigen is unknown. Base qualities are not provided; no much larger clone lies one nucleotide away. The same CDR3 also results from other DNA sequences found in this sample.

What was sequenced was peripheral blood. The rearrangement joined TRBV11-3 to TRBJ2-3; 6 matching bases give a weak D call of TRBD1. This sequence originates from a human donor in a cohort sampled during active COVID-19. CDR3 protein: CASSHRDNTDTQYF. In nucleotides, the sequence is TGTGCCAGCAGCCACCGGGACAACACAGATACGCAGTATTTT.